The clone carrying this T cell receptor beta chain was observed at least ten times. This specimen comes from a study of T cells in Graves' hyperthyroidism and ophthalmopathy. The CDR3 has 14 amino acids. V was cut by 9 bases and J by 1 base, with 13 bases left in between. RNA transcripts were the template for amplifying TCR beta CDR3 regions. During a first-round RT-PCR of the TCR CDR3, the HTBI primer set was used. MiXCR, applied by TCRdb to the multiplex PCR reads, yields one record per CDR3 protein. The sample shows about 840,000 distinct CDR3 sequences, over 35% of them seen only once. The chain recombines TRBV12-3 or TRBV12-4 with TRBJ1-5, with D unclear. The sequenced material came from blood. The clonotype comes from a man younger than 30 with Graves' hyperthyroidism. This CDR3 is CASSPRGSNQPQHF. The CDR3 DNA sequence: TGTGCCAGTAGTCCACGGGGAAGCAATCAGCCCCAGCATTTT.